This is a list of T cell receptor beta chains from one sample in a study of blood T cell repertoires in COVID-19. Clones were sequenced by immunoSEQ multiplex PCR, and TCRdb holds only the in-frame ones, with some missing. The sample has 81,000 or so clones, 81% seen once. The sample comprised peripheral blood. Receptor source: a human donor in a cohort sampled during active COVID-19. CDR3s include the opening cysteine and the closing phenylalanine or tryptophan. Fields, in order: V gene, J gene, CDR3 length, D gene, clone size, CDR3 DNA, CDR3 protein. The D gene is left open where the match is weak. Only some rows state a clone size, as once, few, many or a class for expanded clones.

>TRBV30|TRBJ1-3|12|.|.
TGTGCCTGGAGCGCACAGGGCTTCACCATATATTTT
CAWSAQGFTIYF
>TRBV5-1|TRBJ1-1|17|.|.
TGCGCCAGCAGCTTTAACCCTACCGGGGCGGGGGCGACTGAAGCTTTCTTT
CASSFNPTGAGATEAFF
>TRBV5-1|TRBJ2-7|16|TRBD1|.
TGCGCCAGCACCGTATCCCCCGGGACAGCCGGCTACGAGCAGTACTTC
CASTVSPGTAGYEQYF
>TRBV4-1|TRBJ1-2|15|.|.
TGCGCCAGCAGCCAAGAATGGAAGGGGGAAAGGGGCTACACCTTC
CASSQEWKGERGYTF
>TRBV19|TRBJ2-2|14|.|.
TGTGCCAGTCGAAGGGGATTGAACACCGGGGAGCTGTTTTTT
CASRRGLNTGELFF
>TRBV30|TRBJ1-5|16|TRBD1|.
TGTGCCTGGAGTGTACAGGGACAGTTGATCAATCAGCCCCAGCATTTT
CAWSVQGQLINQPQHF
>TRBV7-2|TRBJ1-5|13|TRBD1|.
TGTGCCAGCAGCTTAGAGCGGACAGGGACAGAATTTTTT
CASSLERTGTEFF
>TRBV11-3|TRBJ2-2|16|TRBD1|.
TGTGCCAGCAGCCCTTCGGACAGGGTGGGTACCGGGGAGCTGTTTTTT
CASSPSDRVGTGELFF
>TRBV5-1|TRBJ2-1|14|.|many
TGCGCCAGCAGCTGGACAGTCAGGGTGGGTGAGCAGTTCTTC
CASSWTVRVGEQFF
>TRBV5-1|TRBJ1-3|16|.|.
TGCGCCAGCAGCTTGGTCGACAGTAGCTCTGGAAACACCATATATTTT
CASSLVDSSSGNTIYF
>TRBV3-1/TRBV3-2|TRBJ1-1|13|TRBD1|.
TGTGCCAGCAGCCAACTGACAGGGACTGAAGCTTTCTTT
CASSQLTGTEAFF
>TRBV9|TRBJ1-3|16|.|few
TGTGCCAGCAGCCAAGGACTCGGGGGGCGAGGAAACACCATATATTTT
CASSQGLGGRGNTIYF
>TRBV18|TRBJ1-2|17|TRBD1|.
TGTGCCAGCTCGCCTACCGCCGGGACAGGCCTTATCTATGGCTACACCTTC
CASSPTAGTGLIYGYTF
>TRBV6-5|TRBJ1-1|14|.|.
TGTGCCAGCAGCCCGAGAGGGCTGAGGACTGAAGCTTTCTTT
CASSPRGLRTEAFF
>TRBV7-3|TRBJ2-3|14|TRBD1|few
TGTGCCAGCAGCCCCAGGGGGACCGCAGATACGCAGTATTTT
CASSPRGTADTQYF
>TRBV3-1/TRBV3-2|TRBJ1-4|13|.|many
TGTGCCAGCAGCCCTCGGACAAATGAAAAACTGTTTTTT
CASSPRTNEKLFF
>TRBV3-1/TRBV3-2|TRBJ1-4|15|.|.
TGTGCCAGCAGCCGGGGGGGGGTTACTAATGAAAAACTGTTTTTT
CASSRGGVTNEKLFF
>TRBV6-5|TRBJ1-1|15|.|.
TGTGCCAGCAGTCCCCGACAGGTGGTGAACACTGAAGCTTTCTTT
CASSPRQVVNTEAFF
>TRBV19|TRBJ1-1|14|.|.
TGTGCCAGTAGTAGCCCGGACACCTCGGATGAAGCTTTCTTT
CASSSPDTSDEAFF
>TRBV5-5|TRBJ2-5|13|TRBD1|.
TGTGCCAGCAGCCCAGGGGGCGCGGAGACCCAGTACTTC
CASSPGGAETQYF
>TRBV12-3/TRBV12-4|TRBJ1-2|13|TRBD1|many
TGTGCCAGCAGTTTGCAGGGGGCGGGTGGCTACACCTTC
CASSLQGAGGYTF
>TRBV6-5|TRBJ1-3|15|.|.
TGTGCCAGCAGCCCCGTAAGCCCCTCTGGAAACACCATATATTTT
CASSPVSPSGNTIYF
>TRBV11-1|TRBJ2-5|12|TRBD2|.
TGTGCCAGCAGCTTAGACCGGGAGGCCCAGTACTTC
CASSLDREAQYF
>TRBV11-1|TRBJ1-2|16|.|few
TGTGCCAGCAGCCCACTCTTGGGGCCCTCCGTTAATGGCTACACCTTC
CASSPLLGPSVNGYTF